These 11 T cell receptor beta chains came from one sample sequenced in a study of response to subunit inactivated influenza vaccine (dated by TCRdb to 2017 to 2018). Receptors were amplified or captured by RT-PCR. The instrument given in TCRdb is Illumina HiSeq 2500. TCRdb took the public reads, trimmed them with fastp at Q25, ran MiXCR for clone calling and kept in-frame beta chains. All rows with the same CDR3 protein become a single entry with the most common DNA and genes. Here the sample has 250,000 to 350,000 distinct CDR3 sequences; 22% occur a single time. The ten largest clones represent about a tenth of the sample. The input for sequencing was PBMCs from blood, taken less than 22 months after vaccination. The origin of the receptors is a man between 50 and 69 years old who received an inactivated influenza vaccine. Donor details come from another sample of the same person, matched by shared clones.

The V gene is TRBV9, the J gene TRBJ2-3; D is uncertain. V dropped 0 bases and J dropped 3 bases, with 2 bases sitting between them. CDR3 size: 12 residues. Germline V CDR1 and CDR2: SGDLS, YYNGEE. In DNA, the CDR3 is TGTGCCAGCAGCGTAGGAACAGATACGCAGTATTTT. Protein: CASSVGTDTQYF.

The V call is TRBV27, the J call TRBJ2-2; TRBD2 aligns across 14 bases. This CDR3 has 17 residues. Germline CDR1 is MNHEY and CDR2 is SMNVEV (reference sequence). J lost 7 bases, V lost 5 bases, and 9 bases had no gene match. The CDR3 spells CASSTRLAGGWIGELFF. CDR3 nucleotides: TGTGCCAGCAGTACCCGACTAGCGGGAGGGTGGATCGGGGAGCTGTTTTTT.

The chain uses TRBV19 and TRBJ2-1, with 7 bases identical to TRBD1. V was pared by 7 bases and J by 6 bases, with 6 bases of the junction left unmatched. This CDR3 spans 13 amino acids. Germline values: CDR1 LNHDA, CDR2 SQIVND (reference sequence). In DNA form, the CDR3 reads TGTGCCAGTACACGGGACAGCGGCAATGAGCAGTTCTTC. Translation: CASTRDSGNEQFF. Based on the CDR3 plus reference TRBV19 and TRBJ2-1, the full variable domain is DGGITQSPKYLFRKEGQNVTLSCEQNLNHDAMYWYRQDPGQGLRLIYYSQIVNDFQKGDIAEGYSVSREKKESFPLTVTSAQKNPTAFYLCASTRDSGNEQFFGPGTRLTVL.

Ten or more counts support this clonotype. This rearrangement joins TRBV6-1 to TRBJ2-7, with 10 positions matching TRBD2. Germline V lookup: CDR1 MNHNS, CDR2 SASEGT. Germline trimming cut 6 bases from V and 4 bases from J; bases unmatched to any gene: 3. The CDR3 is made up of 13 amino acids. For the CDR3, the DNA is TGTGCCAGCAGCGGGACTAGCGATTACGAGCAGTACTTC. It translates to CASSGTSDYEQYF.

This clonotype has a count of ten or more. This rearrangement joins TRBV14 to TRBJ1-3; D may be TRBD1 (5 bases). The CDR3 extends over 17 amino acids. V was cut by 0 bases and J by 10 bases, with 22 bases left in between. CDR1 is SGHDN, CDR2 FVKESK, per germline. Here the CDR3 DNA reads TGTGCCAGCAGCCAAGACGGGGGGTTTTGGGCCCGCGAGACCATATATTTT. Translating it yields CASSQDGGFWARETIYF.

The chain has TRBV6-2 or TRBV6-3 and TRBJ1-1, with D unclear. V gave up 0 bases and J gave up 1 base, with 12 bases separating them. There are 16 residues in the CDR3. CDR1 MNHEY and CDR2 SVGEGT come from the germline V gene. The CDR3 DNA reads TGTGCCAGCAGTTACTCGAGAGGGATCTGGAACACTGAAGCTTTCTTT. The encoded protein is CASSYSRGIWNTEAFF.

This clonotype showed up just a few times. A read error may account for a junction end that differs from germline. In DNA, the CDR3 is TGCAGCATTGAGGGGAACACTGAAGCTTTCTTT. Translated: CSIEGNTEAFF. This chain connects TRBV29-1 to TRBJ1-1; D remains ambiguous. This CDR3 spans 11 amino acids. The germline CDR1 and CDR2 sequences are SQVTM and ANQGSEA.

This clonotype was counted a few times. J is TRBJ2-5 and V is TRBV20-1; unclear D gene. V lost 6 bases to trimming and J lost 3 bases, with 17 bases between them. The CDR3 spans 14 residues. Germline V gene data show CDR1 as DFQATT and CDR2 as SNEGSKA (reference sequence). For the CDR3, the DNA is TGCAGTGCCCCAGAGCCTATAACCAAAGAGACCCAGTACTTC. It translates to CSAPEPITKETQYF.

This clonotype was seen more than once but under ten times. The chain uses TRBV6-5 and TRBJ1-3; the D is unclear. V shed 4 bases and J shed 0 bases, with 10 bases lying between them. The CDR3 runs to 15 residues. Looked up from germline, CDR1 is MNHEY and CDR2 is SVGAGI. The CDR3 sequence: CASSSSPHSGNTIYF. CDR3 sequence (DNA): TGTGCCAGCAGTTCCAGCCCTCACTCTGGAAACACCATATATTTT.

This clonotype was found many times. This chain connects TRBV5-1 to TRBJ1-3, with D uncertain. CDR3 length equals 15 residues. The germline CDR1 and CDR2 sequences are SGHRS and YFSETQ. V dropped 4 bases and J dropped 0 bases, with 11 bases sitting between them. CDR3 nucleotides: TGCGCCAGCAGCCAACAACCCACCTCTGGAAACACCATATATTTT. Its translation: CASSQQPTSGNTIYF.

The V call is TRBV5-5, the J call TRBJ2-1, with 10 bases matching TRBD1. Germline lookup yields CDR1 SGHKS and CDR2 YYEKEE (reference sequence). This CDR3 has 15 amino acids. After removal of 4 bases from V and 2 bases from J, the junction contained 3 bases not matched to a gene. In DNA, the CDR3 is TGTGCCAGCAGCGGGGGACAGGGGACCTACAATGAGCAGTTCTTC. Amino acids: CASSGGQGTYNEQFF.